Listed below are T cell receptor beta chains from one sample, sequenced in a study of blood T cells in healthy people across ages. Via MiXCR, TCRdb re-called the 5' RACE reads, giving one row per CDR3 protein. The table has about 1.8 million distinct CDR3 sequences, about 50% seen once. Sequenced: blood. Source of these receptors: a woman aged 40 to 50 in good health. The CDR3 runs from the conserved cysteine through the conserved F or W. The order of the fields is V gene, D gene, clone size, J gene, CDR3 protein, CDR3 DNA. D genes are given only for firm matches. Clone size is shown for a subset of rows, as once, few, many or a class of expanded clone.

TRBV29-1,NA,NA,TRBJ1-4,CSVSRLGRPNEKLFF,TGCAGCGTTTCCCGCCTGGGACGGCCTAATGAAAAACTGTTTTTT
TRBV6-6,TRBD1,once,TRBJ2-1,CASSYEGFGRGNEQFF,TGTGCCAGCAGTTACGAGGGGTTCGGCAGGGGGAATGAGCAGTTCTTC
TRBV7-2,TRBD1,NA,TRBJ2-7,CASSSRLTGYEQYF,TGTGCCAGCAGCTCCCGATTGACAGGGTACGAGCAGTACTTC
TRBV28,NA,NA,TRBJ2-7,CASRKTAKGSYEQYF,TGTGCCAGCAGAAAGACCGCGAAGGGCTCCTACGAGCAGTACTTC
TRBV7-2,TRBD2,NA,TRBJ2-1,CASSLGLGGVFGQFF,TGTGCCAGCAGCTTGGGTCTCGGGGGGGTATTTGGGCAGTTCTTC
TRBV5-1,NA,NA,TRBJ2-3,CASSERPVFTTVDTQYF,TGCGCCAGCAGTGAGAGACCGGTTTTTACTACTGTAGATACGCAGTATTTT
TRBV2,TRBD1,few,TRBJ2-2,CASRSDRGVSGELFF,TGTGCCAGCAGATCGGACAGGGGTGTTTCCGGGGAGCTGTTTTTT
TRBV27,NA,NA,TRBJ2-1,CASGTTGDNEQFF,TGTGCCAGCGGAACCACAGGTGACAATGAGCAGTTCTTC
TRBV27,NA,NA,TRBJ1-2,CASRGQFGGGYTF,TGTGCCAGCAGGGGACAATTCGGTGGTGGCTACACCTTC
TRBV7-3,TRBD2,NA,TRBJ2-1,CASSDSGGVASEQFF,TGTGCCAGCAGCGATAGCGGGGGGGTAGCTAGTGAGCAGTTCTTC
TRBV12-3/TRBV12-4,NA,once,TRBJ2-7,CASSRGGVIYNEQYF,TGTGCCAGCAGTAGAGGGGGAGTGATCTACAATGAGCAGTACTTC
TRBV7-3,NA,few,TRBJ1-1,CASSLVGFTEAFF,TGTGCCAGCAGCTTAGTTGGGTTCACTGAAGCTTTCTTT
TRBV12-3/TRBV12-4,NA,NA,TRBJ2-7,CASSLGQINEQYF,TGTGCCAGCAGTTTAGGACAGATCAATGAGCAGTACTTC
TRBV28,NA,NA,TRBJ2-6,CASSVRRDTNSGANVLTF,TGTGCCAGCAGTGTTCGACGGGACACTAACTCTGGGGCCAACGTCCTGACTTTC
TRBV7-3,NA,NA,TRBJ2-1,CASSSEIYNEQFF,TGTGCCAGCAGCTCAGAGATTTACAATGAGCAGTTCTTC
TRBV4-3,NA,few,TRBJ1-2,CASSQVKFSGGGVGFNYGYTF,TGCGCCAGCAGCCAAGTGAAGTTTTCGGGGGGCGGAGTTGGATTTAACTATGGCTACACCTTC
TRBV6-2/TRBV6-3,TRBD1,NA,TRBJ2-7,CASRHGQGPYEQYF,TGTGCCAGCAGACACGGACAGGGCCCATACGAGCAGTACTTC